The T cell receptor beta chain described here comes from a study of regulatory T cells in long-lasting Graves disease. Building of the TCR beta libraries involved iRepertoire HTBI primers and Arm-PCR of CDR3 regions. TCRdb re-called the multiplex PCR reads through MiXCR, storing one row per CDR3 protein. Altogether approximately 400,000 distinct CDR3 sequences are present, about 14% being singletons, with the ten largest covering approximately 21%. This CDR3 is 12 amino acids long. Trimming took 4 bases from V and 2 from J, leaving 6 bases between them. As to this clonotype: Its target is unknown.

Study-wide points: The researchers studied only peripheral blood, not thyroid tissue.

The time point here: newly diagnosed GD, antithyroid drugs for less than 3 months. PBMC RNA served as the TCR library source. A roughly 9-milliliter sample of peripheral blood was drawn into EDTA tubes. This chain joins TRBV12-3 or TRBV12-4 and TRBJ2-7, with D possibly matching TRBD1 (5 bases). This clonotype originated in a female donor with Graves disease. Material: peripheral blood mononuclear cells (PBMCs), obtained at new diagnosis, from a patient treated with antithyroid drugs. CDR3 region: CASSWTTYEQYF. CDR3 DNA: TGTGCCAGCAGTTGGACAACCTACGAGCAGTACTTC.